This T cell receptor beta chain was sequenced in a study of chemoradiotherapy in HPV16-positive cancers. Repertoires were sampled repeatedly during chemoradiotherapy. General study findings and limits: The functional HPV-specific definition rests on just a couple of HPV16-positive patients. Non-HPV-specific T cells did not expand in tumors during treatment, whereas candidate HPV-specific clones and E7-related motifs did.

This CDR3 has 12 amino acids. The V and J ends lost 0 bases and 13 bases respectively, with 11 bases between them. From germline, CDR1 is SGDLS and CDR2 YYNGEE. Profiling relied on immunoSEQ multiplex PCR, and the TCRdb table lists in-frame clones only, not all of them. The repertoire includes roughly 5,000 clones, 76% of them detected once, and about 30% sits in the top ten. Notes on this clone: Its antigen is currently unknown.

The sample was gathered from a patient who underwent chemoradiotherapy. This chain connects TRBV9 to TRBJ2-1; TRBD1 is a possible D gene (5 bases). This sequence originates from a human donor with HPV-associated anogenital cancer. The CDR3 nucleotides read TGTGCCAGCAGCGTAGTCGAGGACAATCAGTTCTTC. Translating it yields CASSVVEDNQFF.